Below, one T cell receptor (beta chain) is given with its context. This CDR3 spans 16 amino acids. J lost 8 bases, V lost 4 bases, and 9 bases had no gene match. The germline CDR1 and CDR2 sequences are MGHRA and YSYEKL. Assignments of participants to cohorts depended upon their own reported clinical history. All recovered Cohort 3 donors got two negative PCRs, got clearance, or saw symptom resolution. In the authors' methods: From reference gene primer amplification, estimates of nucleated cell counts were derived. Some clones are missing from TCRdb's copy, which holds only in-frame ones; the method was immunoSEQ multiplex PCR. For V, J and clone size, that table is used; D and trimming come from the DNA. The sample has 280,000 or so clones; 70% to 90% are singletons. This entry comes from a study of blood T cell repertoires in COVID-19. Study as a whole: T cells, B-cell-depleted T cells, or PBMCs supplied cDNA or gDNA.

Sequenced: PBMCs or T cells enriched from blood (not recorded which). V is TRBV4-1 and J is TRBJ1-6; 9 bases match TRBD1. The sequence was collected from a man between 25 and 39 years old who had recovered from COVID-19. The CDR3, as DNA: TGCGCCAGCAGCCCCGGTCCAACAGGGGGCTATTCACCCCTCCACTTT. This codes for CASSPGPTGGYSPLHF.